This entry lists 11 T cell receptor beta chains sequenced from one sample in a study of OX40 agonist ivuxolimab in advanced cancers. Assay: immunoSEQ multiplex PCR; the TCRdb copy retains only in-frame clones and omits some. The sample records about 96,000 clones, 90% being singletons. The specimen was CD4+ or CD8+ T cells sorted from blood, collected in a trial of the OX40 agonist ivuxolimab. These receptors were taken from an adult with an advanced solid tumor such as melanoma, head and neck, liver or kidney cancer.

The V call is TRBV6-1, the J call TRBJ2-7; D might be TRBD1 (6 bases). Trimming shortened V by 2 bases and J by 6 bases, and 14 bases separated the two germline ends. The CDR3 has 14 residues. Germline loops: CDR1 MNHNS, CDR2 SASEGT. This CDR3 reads CASSETYRVREQYF. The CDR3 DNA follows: TGTGCCAGCAGTGAAACGTACAGGGTACGCGAGCAGTACTTC.

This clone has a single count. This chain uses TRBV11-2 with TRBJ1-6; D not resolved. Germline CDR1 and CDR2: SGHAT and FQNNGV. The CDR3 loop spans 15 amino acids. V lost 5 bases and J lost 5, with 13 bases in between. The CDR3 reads CASSPNGFNNSPLHF. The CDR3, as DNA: TGTGCCAGCAGCCCCAATGGGTTCAATAATTCACCCCTCCACTTT.

CDR3 DNA sequence: TGTGCCAGCAGCTTTAACAGGCGCCTGAACACTGAAGCTTTCTTT. This encodes CASSFNRRLNTEAFF. The chain joins TRBV11-2 to TRBJ1-1; TRBD1 might be the D (5 bases). V was pared by 3 bases and J by 0 bases, with 11 bases between. The CDR3 runs to 15 residues. Germline V gene lookup returns CDR1 SGHAT and CDR2 FQNNGV.

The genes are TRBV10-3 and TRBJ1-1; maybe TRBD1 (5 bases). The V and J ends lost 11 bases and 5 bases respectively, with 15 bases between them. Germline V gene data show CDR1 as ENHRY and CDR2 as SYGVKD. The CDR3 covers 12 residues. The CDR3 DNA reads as TGTGCCCATAGGGGTTGGGGTACTGAAGCTTTCTTT. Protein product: CAHRGWGTEAFF.

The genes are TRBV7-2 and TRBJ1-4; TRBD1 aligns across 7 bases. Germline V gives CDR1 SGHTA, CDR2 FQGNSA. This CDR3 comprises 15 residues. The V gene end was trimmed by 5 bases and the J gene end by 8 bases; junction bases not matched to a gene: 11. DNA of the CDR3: TGTGCCAGCAGCCCCTCGACAGGGTGGAAGGAAAAACTGTTTTTT. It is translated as CASSPSTGWKEKLFF.

In DNA form, the CDR3 reads TGCGCCAGCAGCCAAGTCGGGGGAGTCAATCAGCCCCAGCATTTT. This gives the protein CASSQVGGVNQPQHF. The chain couples TRBV4-3 to TRBJ1-5, with a weak D call TRBD1 (5 bases). Germline CDR1 and CDR2: LGHNA and YSLEER. V lost 1 base and J lost 3, with 10 bases in between. The CDR3 totals 15 residues.

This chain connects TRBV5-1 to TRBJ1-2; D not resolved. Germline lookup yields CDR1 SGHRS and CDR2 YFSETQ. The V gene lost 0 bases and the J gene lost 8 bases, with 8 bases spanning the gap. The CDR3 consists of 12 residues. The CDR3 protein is CASSLGLEGYTF. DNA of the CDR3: TGCGCCAGCAGCTTGGGACTGGAGGGCTACACCTTC.

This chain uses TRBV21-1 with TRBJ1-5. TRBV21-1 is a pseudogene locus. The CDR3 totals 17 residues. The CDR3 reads CASTAGGGYQFNQPQHF. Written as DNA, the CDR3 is TGTGCCAGCACCGCGGGGGGAGGGTATCAATTCAATCAGCCCCAGCATTTT.

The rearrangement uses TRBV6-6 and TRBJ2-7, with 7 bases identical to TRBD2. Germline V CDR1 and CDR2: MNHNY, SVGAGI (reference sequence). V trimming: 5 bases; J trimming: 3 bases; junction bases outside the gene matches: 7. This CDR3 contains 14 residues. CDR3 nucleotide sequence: TGTGCCAGCAGTCCCGGACTAGGTTTCTACGAGCAGTACTTC. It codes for CASSPGLGFYEQYF.

CDR3 nucleotide sequence: TGTGCCAGCAGTCCGGGACAGGTGAACACTGAAGCTTTCTTT. The encoded protein is CASSPGQVNTEAFF. J is TRBJ1-1 and V is TRBV6-6, with 8 bases lining up with TRBD1. J gave up 0 bases and V 5 bases, and 2 bases lay outside the gene matches. Germline assignment: CDR1 MNHNY and CDR2 SVGAGI (reference sequence). The CDR3 consists of 14 residues.

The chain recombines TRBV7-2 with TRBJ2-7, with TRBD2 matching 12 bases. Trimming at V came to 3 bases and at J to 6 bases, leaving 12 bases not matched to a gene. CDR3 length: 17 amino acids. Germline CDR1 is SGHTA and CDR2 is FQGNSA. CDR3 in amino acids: CASSLINFLAGGTEQYF. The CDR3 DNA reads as TGTGCCAGCAGCTTGATAAATTTCCTAGCGGGAGGGACCGAGCAGTACTTC.